One sample yielded the 22 T cell receptor beta chains listed below, sequenced in a study of graft-versus-host responses after intestinal transplantation. The antigens for these receptors are not known. Clones were sequenced by immunoSEQ multiplex PCR, and TCRdb holds only the in-frame ones, with some missing. The repertoire holds 70,000 to 95,000 clones, with almost 90% as singletons. Sequencing was performed on unstimulated CD4+ T cells sorted from spleen or lymph node cells, taken before intestinal transplant. The receptor set was obtained from a human donor who received an intestinal transplant.

The chain has TRBV5-1 and TRBJ2-5; TRBD2 matches 14 bases. Germline assignment: CDR1 SGHRS and CDR2 YFSETQ. Losses at the gene ends were 3 bases for V and 14 bases for J; bases not matched to a gene: 9. CDR3 length: 14 residues. CDR3 bases: TGCGCCAGCAGCTCAGGGACTAGCGGGGGCGCCTCTTACTTC. Translating it yields CASSSGTSGGASYF.

The chain uses TRBV12-5 and TRBJ1-5, with 8 positions matching TRBD1. V was pared by 2 bases and J by 6 bases, with 6 bases of the junction left unmatched. CDR3 length: 15 amino acids. Germline CDR1 is LGHNT and CDR2 is FRNRAP. The CDR3 nucleotides are TGTGCTAGTGGTTTGTGGGAGACAGGGGCTCAGCCCCAGCATTTT. Amino acids: CASGLWETGAQPQHF. The variable domain in full, completed from reference TRBV12-5 and TRBJ1-5, reads DARVTQTPRHKVTEMGQEVTMRCQPILGHNTVFWYRQTMMQGLELLAYFRNRAPLDDSGMPKDRFSAEMPDATLATLKIQPSEPRDSAVYFCASGLWETGAQPQHFGDGTRLSIL.

The rearrangement uses TRBV7-9 and TRBJ2-7; 9 bases are shared with TRBD2. The trim removed 5 bases at V and 4 bases at J, leaving 6 bases unmatched. From germline, CDR1 is SEHNR and CDR2 FQNEAQ (reference sequence). The CDR3 totals 14 residues. This CDR3 reads CASSGGGAGYEQYF. The DNA for the CDR3 is TGTGCCAGCAGCGGCGGGGGGGCCGGGTACGAGCAGTACTTC.

The chain has TRBV2 and TRBJ1-2; 10 positions match TRBD1. CDR1 is SNHLY and CDR2 is FYNNEI in the germline V gene. CDR3 length equals 15 residues. J was trimmed by 5 bases and V by 3 bases; bases with no gene match: 6. DNA for the CDR3: TGTGCCAGCAGTGATAGTGGGACAGGGGTTTATGGCTACACCTTC. Amino acid sequence: CASSDSGTGVYGYTF. Filled out from reference TRBV2 and TRBJ1-2, the complete variable domain reads EPEVTQTPSHQVTQMGQEVILRCVPISNHLYFYWYRQILGQKVEFLVSFYNNEISEKSEIFDDQFSVERPDGSNFTLKIRSTKLEDSAMYFCASSDSGTGVYGYTFGSGTRLTVV.

This sequence joins TRBV5-1 and TRBJ2-7; D is perhaps TRBD2 (6 bases). Germline V lookup: CDR1 SGHRS, CDR2 YFSETQ. The CDR3 is made up of 14 amino acids. Trimming took 3 bases from V and 0 from J, leaving 10 bases between them. The CDR3 here is CASSYGGSSYEQYF. The CDR3 bases are TGCGCCAGCAGCTATGGGGGGAGCTCCTACGAGCAGTACTTC. The variable domain in full, completed from reference TRBV5-1 and TRBJ2-7, reads KAGVTQTPRYLIKTRGQQVTLSCSPISGHRSVSWYQQTPGQGLQFLFEYFSETQRNKGNFPGRFSGRQFSNSRSEMNVSTLELGDSALYLCASSYGGSSYEQYFGPGTRLTVT.

This chain joins TRBV27 and TRBJ2-1; no definite D call. The CDR3 covers 13 residues. Trimming took 5 bases from V and 0 from J, leaving 5 bases between them. The germline V gene has CDR1 MNHEY and CDR2 SMNVEV (reference sequence). CDR3 amino acids: CASSESSYNEQFF. The CDR3 region has the DNA TGTGCCAGCAGTGAGAGCTCCTACAATGAGCAGTTCTTC.

Only a few counts were recorded for this clone. This chain connects TRBV6-5 to TRBJ2-7; D uncertain. The germline CDR1 and CDR2 sequences are MNHEY and SVGAGI. The V gene lost 4 bases and the J gene lost 2 bases, with 9 bases spanning the gap. CDR3 length: 13 amino acids. The CDR3 loop reads CASSFTGAYEQYF. For the CDR3, the DNA is TGTGCCAGCAGTTTTACCGGTGCCTACGAGCAGTACTTC.

The V and J genes are TRBV2 and TRBJ1-6, with D possibly matching TRBD1 (5 bases). Trimming shortened V by 7 bases and J by 0 bases, and 13 bases separated the two germline ends. Looked up from germline, CDR1 is SNHLY and CDR2 is FYNNEI. This CDR3 comprises 16 residues. The DNA of the CDR3 is TGTGCCAGCACCAAAACAGGCAGCTCCTATAATTCACCCCTCCACTTT. It yields the protein CASTKTGSSYNSPLHF.

The chain has TRBV4-1 and TRBJ1-3, with 8 bases identical to TRBD1. CDR1 and CDR2 (germline): MGHRA, YSYEKL. The CDR3 contains 15 residues. V was clipped by 4 bases and J by 4 bases; unmatched bases: 6. CDR3 bases: TGCGCCAGCAGCCCCGCCGGACAGGGAGGAAACACCATATATTTT. Translating it yields CASSPAGQGGNTIYF.

The sample holds a few counts of this clone. This chain joins TRBV6-5 and TRBJ1-6; D is uncertain. Trimming stripped 8 bases from V and 4 bases from J, with 12 bases between. This CDR3 contains 14 residues. Germline V gives CDR1 MNHEY, CDR2 SVGAGI. CDR3 bases: TGTGCCAGCGGTCCACTGAGATATAATTCACCCCTCCACTTT. It translates to CASGPLRYNSPLHF.

This chain joins TRBV29-1 and TRBJ1-4; TRBD1 agrees at 7 bases. In germline, CDR1 is SQVTM, CDR2 ANQGSEA. The CDR3 runs 14 residues. With 2 bases clipped from V and 7 bases from J, the junction kept 7 bases outside the gene matches. The CDR3 loop reads CSVESQGGGEKLFF. CDR3 coding DNA: TGCAGCGTTGAATCGCAGGGGGGTGGTGAAAAACTGTTTTTT.

This clone was observed a handful of times. The CDR3 region is CASSSTGGYEQYF. The DNA of the CDR3 is TGCGCCAGCAGCTCGACAGGGGGCTACGAGCAGTACTTC. The chain joins TRBV5-1 to TRBJ2-7; 9 nucleotides line up with TRBD1. The ends lost 3 bases at V and 3 bases at J; junction bases unmatched: 1. This CDR3 spans 13 amino acids. Germline V lookup: CDR1 SGHRS, CDR2 YFSETQ.

The genes are TRBV6-5 and TRBJ1-1, with D possibly matching TRBD1 (6 bases). Trimming took 6 bases from V and 1 from J, leaving 15 bases between them. Germline values: CDR1 MNHEY, CDR2 SVGAGI. CDR3 length equals 15 residues. As DNA, the CDR3 is TGTGCCAGCAGACCCAGGGGATCGGGGAACACTGAAGCTTTCTTT. Protein: CASRPRGSGNTEAFF.

About this clone itself: Other DNA sequences in the sample encode the same CDR3. The DNA for the CDR3 is TGTGCCAGCTCACCGGGACTTGGGGAGACCCAGTACTTC. Amino acids: CASSPGLGETQYF. The chain recombines TRBV18 with TRBJ2-5, with a possible D match to TRBD2 (6 bases). CDR1 is KGHSH and CDR2 is LQKENI in the germline V gene. Trimming cost V 3 bases and J 5 bases, with 10 bases left between them. This CDR3 has 13 residues.

The rearrangement uses TRBV6-5 and TRBJ1-2; the D gene is possibly TRBD1 (5 bases). The germline V gene has CDR1 MNHEY and CDR2 SVGAGI. V lost 6 bases and J lost 2, with 10 bases in between. The CDR3 loop spans 13 amino acids. The CDR3 region has the DNA TGTGCCAGCAGCAGGGAGGTGAACTATGGCTACACCTTC. Its protein is CASSREVNYGYTF.

This clone was found a few times. V and J are TRBV5-6 and TRBJ2-2; 9 bases are shared with TRBD1. The CDR3 totals 15 residues. Germline V lookup: CDR1 SGHDT, CDR2 YYEEEE. V lost 0 bases and J lost 6; bases outside the gene matches: 3. CDR3 loop: CASSLDRGRAGELFF. The CDR3 DNA reads TGTGCCAGCAGCTTGGACAGGGGGCGCGCCGGGGAGCTGTTTTTT.

A word on this clone: Mismatch with germline at one junction end may stem from a read error. Other DNA sequences within the sample encode an identical CDR3. CDR3 DNA sequence: TGTGCCAGCAGGACAGACAGCTACGAGCAGTATTTC. Translated: CASRTDSYEQYF. The V gene is TRBV2, the J gene TRBJ2-7; tentatively, D is TRBD1 (5 bases). The CDR3 totals 12 residues. CDR1 SNHLY and CDR2 FYNNEI come from the germline V gene.

The chain's CDR3 is CASSPQAGASQYF. The CDR3 DNA follows: TGTGCCAGCAGCCCCCAAGCGGGGGCCTCGCAGTATTTT. The chain uses TRBV11-3 and TRBJ2-3; 8 nucleotides match TRBD2. J was trimmed by 10 bases and V by 5 bases; bases with no gene match: 8. CDR1 is SGHNT and CDR2 is YENEEA in the germline V gene. This CDR3 contains 13 residues.

The V and J genes are TRBV9 and TRBJ2-7; 7 bases match TRBD2. CDR1 and CDR2 from the germline V gene are SGDLS and YYNGEE. The CDR3 contains 14 residues. V trimming: 0 bases; J trimming: 2 bases; junction bases outside the gene matches: 2. CDR3 in amino acids: CASSVGEGPYEQYF. Here the CDR3 DNA reads TGTGCCAGCAGCGTAGGGGAGGGCCCCTACGAGCAGTACTTC.

The gene calls are TRBV7-9 and TRBJ1-2, with 11 bases that match TRBD1. The V gene's germline CDR1 is SEHNR and CDR2 FQNEAQ (reference sequence). This CDR3 region has 16 residues. J was trimmed by 4 bases and V by 3 bases; bases with no gene match: 7. Here the CDR3 DNA reads TGTGCCAGCAGCTTCTCCCCCGGACAGGGGGCCTATGGCTACACCTTC. It specifies CASSFSPGQGAYGYTF.

This chain's CDR3 is CASSLTTSGDTQYF. In DNA form, the CDR3 reads TGTGCCAGCAGTCTTACTACGTCTGGGGATACGCAGTATTTT. The J gene is TRBJ2-3, the V gene TRBV6-5, with D hard to call. The CDR3 has 14 residues. With 5 bases removed from V and 6 bases from J, the gap between germline ends came to 15 bases. Germline CDR1 is MNHEY and CDR2 is SVGAGI.

V usage is TRBV6-5 and J usage is TRBJ1-2, with D possibly being TRBD1 (5 bases). The CDR3 is 13 amino acids. The germline V gene has CDR1 MNHEY and CDR2 SVGAGI. V lost 5 bases, J lost 5 bases, and 12 bases lay in between. The CDR3 nucleotides read TGTGCCAGCAGTAGGCAGGGCCCTTATGGCTACACCTTC. It is translated as CASSRQGPYGYTF.